Listed below are T cell receptor beta chains from one sample, sequenced in a study of blood T cell repertoires in COVID-19. This table comes from immunoSEQ multiplex PCR, and its TCRdb copy is limited to in-frame clones, with some not included. The data show over 90,000 clones, roughly 87% seen once. Sequencing was done on a sample of peripheral blood. Source of these receptors: a man aged 50-59 years in a cohort sampled during active COVID-19. CDR3s leave out the opening cysteine and the closing phenylalanine or tryptophan. A D gene is named only where the DNA matches it firmly.

d_call,cdr3_length,v_call,cdr3_aa
TRBD1,15,TRBV7-9,ASSPGTGSGSGYGYT
NA,15,TRBV5-1,ASSSGQSSFMNTEAF
NA,11,TRBV9,ASSVQGNTEAF
NA,11,TRBV10-3,AISESRNSPLH
TRBD1,12,TRBV7-2,ASSQGALSYGYT
NA,11,TRBV5-6,ASTPNRADTQY
NA,12,TRBV18,ASSPPASKETQY
NA,11,TRBV7-9,ASILELANEQF
NA,16,TRBV5-1,ASSWIPDSGIGNSPLH
TRBD1,16,TRBV7-8,ASSGGGQGFPRQETQY
TRBD1,15,TRBV10-3,AISDPGQGSSYNEQF
NA,13,TRBV7-2,ASSFQFNSYNEQF
TRBD1,10,TRBV6-5,ASQGAVGEAF
NA,12,TRBV11-3,ASSLAGFKNGYT
NA,14,TRBV5-1,ASSGLSGGLNEKLF
NA,12,TRBV5-1,ASSLDSPTDTQY
NA,10,TRBV7-2,ASSFDSDGYT
NA,12,TRBV5-1,ASSFQVLPGELF
TRBD1,12,TRBV6-6,ASRQQGGPQPQH
TRBD1,14,TRBV25-1,ASSDPTGGLGEKLF
TRBD1,12,TRBV19,ASTSTGVGQPQH
TRBD2,12,TRBV7-3,ASSSAGAGETQY
TRBD1,13,TRBV6-5,ASSPNRDRNQPQH
NA,10,TRBV10-1,ASSEHYQPQH
NA,12,TRBV27,ASSLDSSYNEQF
NA,12,TRBV5-4,ASRLSGLHTEAF
TRBD1,12,TRBV2,ASSSTGFFTEAF
TRBD2,13,TRBV29-1,SVDGRRGGRQEQF
NA,14,TRBV3-1/TRBV3-2,ASSPRGRAATDTQY
NA,14,TRBV14,ASSPLRTTGYNEQF
NA,12,TRBV19,ASSISGFDEKLF
TRBD1,13,TRBV19,ASSIRQGAGNTIY
NA,14,TRBV18,ASSPRLPGDTGELF
NA,11,TRBV6-5,ASRNGHNEKLF
TRBD1,14,TRBV19,ASSITKTGGINGYT
NA,9,TRBV2,ASSQTGAQY
NA,13,TRBV4-1,ASSQVISGANVLT
TRBD1,10,TRBV4-3,ASGSDRGVVF
TRBD1,13,TRBV4-2,ASSLGTVTGNTIY
TRBD1,9,TRBV29-1,SVDRGTEAF
TRBD2,15,TRBV5-1,ASSWSSSGGSRNEQF
NA,14,TRBV11-2,ASSLGVGGRGSPLH
NA,10,TRBV2,ASNYLQGKAF
NA,12,TRBV4-2,ASSPNLGGYGYT